Included here is one TCR beta chain sequence, with context. Its antigen is unidentified. The sample originates from a study of cytomegalovirus exposure and HLA in healthy donors. General study points: According to a later analysis, most TCR beta chains associated with CMV appeared HLA-restricted. Common viral pathogens seemed to be connected with several of the most significant clusters, according to a later analysis.

Amplification used 60 Vbeta primers and 13 Jbeta primers. Profiled with immunoSEQ multiplex PCR; TCRdb holds only in-frame clones, not every one. Counted here are more than 80,000 clones, over 55% occurring once; the ten biggest clones make up less than 3.5%. Material for sequencing was PBMCs. This receptor was taken from a female donor in good health and CMV-seronegative.

CDR3 residues: CASSISSGRLDEQFF. In nucleotides, the CDR3 is TGTGCCAGCAGCATCTCTAGCGGGAGGTTGGATGAGCAGTTCTTC. The gene calls are TRBV9 and TRBJ2-1; the match to TRBD2 covers 11 bases. Germline CDR1 is SGDLS and CDR2 is YYNGEE. V was pared by 4 bases and J by 8 bases, with 8 bases of the junction left unmatched. The CDR3 contains 15 residues.